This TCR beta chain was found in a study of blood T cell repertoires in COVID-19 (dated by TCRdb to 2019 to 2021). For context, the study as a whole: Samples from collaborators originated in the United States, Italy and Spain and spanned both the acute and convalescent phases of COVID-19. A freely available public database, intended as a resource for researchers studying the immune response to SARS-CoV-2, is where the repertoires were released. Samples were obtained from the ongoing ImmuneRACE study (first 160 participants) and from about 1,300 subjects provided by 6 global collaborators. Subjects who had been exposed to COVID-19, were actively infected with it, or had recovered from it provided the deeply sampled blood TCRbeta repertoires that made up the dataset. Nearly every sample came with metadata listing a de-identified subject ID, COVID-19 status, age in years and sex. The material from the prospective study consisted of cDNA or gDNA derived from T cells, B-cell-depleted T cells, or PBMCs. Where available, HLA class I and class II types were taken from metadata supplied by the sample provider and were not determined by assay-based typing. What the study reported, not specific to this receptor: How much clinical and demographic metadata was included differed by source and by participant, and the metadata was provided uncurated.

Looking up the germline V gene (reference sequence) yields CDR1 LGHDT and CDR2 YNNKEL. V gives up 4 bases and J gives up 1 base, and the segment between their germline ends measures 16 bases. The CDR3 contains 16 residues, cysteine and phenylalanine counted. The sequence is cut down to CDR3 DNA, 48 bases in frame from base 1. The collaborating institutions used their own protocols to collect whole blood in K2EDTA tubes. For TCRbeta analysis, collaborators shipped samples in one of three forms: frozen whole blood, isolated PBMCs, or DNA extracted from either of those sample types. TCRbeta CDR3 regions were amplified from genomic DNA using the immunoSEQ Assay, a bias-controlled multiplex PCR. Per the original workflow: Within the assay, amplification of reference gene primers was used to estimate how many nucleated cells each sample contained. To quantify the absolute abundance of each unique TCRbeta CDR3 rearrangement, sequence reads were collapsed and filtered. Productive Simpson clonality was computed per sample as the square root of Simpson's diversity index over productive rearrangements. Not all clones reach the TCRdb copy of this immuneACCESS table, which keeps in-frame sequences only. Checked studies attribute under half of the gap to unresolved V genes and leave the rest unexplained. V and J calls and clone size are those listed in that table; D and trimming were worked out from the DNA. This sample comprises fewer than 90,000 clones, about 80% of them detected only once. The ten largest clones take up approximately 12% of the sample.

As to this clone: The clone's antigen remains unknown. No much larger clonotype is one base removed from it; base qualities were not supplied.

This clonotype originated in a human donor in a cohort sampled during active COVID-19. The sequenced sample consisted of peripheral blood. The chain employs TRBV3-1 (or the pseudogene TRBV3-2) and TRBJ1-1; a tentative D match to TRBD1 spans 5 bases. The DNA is TGTGCCAGCAGCCTGGGTGGGGCGGTTGCGAACACTGAAGCTTTCTTT. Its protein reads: CASSLGGAVANTEAFF.